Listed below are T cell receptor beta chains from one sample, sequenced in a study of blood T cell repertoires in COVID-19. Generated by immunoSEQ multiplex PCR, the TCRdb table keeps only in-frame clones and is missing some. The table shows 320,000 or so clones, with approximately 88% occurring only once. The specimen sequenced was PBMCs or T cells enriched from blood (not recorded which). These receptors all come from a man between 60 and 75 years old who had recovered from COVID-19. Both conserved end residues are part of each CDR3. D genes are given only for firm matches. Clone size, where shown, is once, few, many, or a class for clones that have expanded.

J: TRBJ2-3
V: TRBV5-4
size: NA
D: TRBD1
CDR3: CASSLDPGQTTGDTQYF
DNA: TGTGCCAGCAGCTTGGATCCGGGACAGACTACTGGAGATACGCAGTATTTT

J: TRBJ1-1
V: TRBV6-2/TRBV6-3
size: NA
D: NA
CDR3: CASSYSEGQLNTEAFF
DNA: TGTGCCAGCAGTTACTCAGAAGGACAGCTGAACACTGAAGCTTTCTTT

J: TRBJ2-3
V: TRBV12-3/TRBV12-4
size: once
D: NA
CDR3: CASSPRGDTQYF
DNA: TGTGCCAGCAGCCCCCGGGGGGATACGCAGTATTTT

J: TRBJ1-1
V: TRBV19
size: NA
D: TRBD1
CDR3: CASRDRAGTEAFF
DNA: TGTGCCAGTAGGGACAGGGCTGGCACTGAAGCTTTCTTT

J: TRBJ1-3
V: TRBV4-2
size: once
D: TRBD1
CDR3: CASSQDGTEGNTIYF
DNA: TGTGCCAGCAGCCAAGATGGGACAGAAGGTAACACCATATATTTT

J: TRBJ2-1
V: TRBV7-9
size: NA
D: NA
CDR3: CASSYGLNNEQFF
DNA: TGTGCCAGCAGCTACGGACTAAACAATGAGCAGTTCTTC

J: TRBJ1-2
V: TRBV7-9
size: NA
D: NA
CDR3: CASSTSRQGNYGYTF
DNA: TGTGCCAGCAGCACAAGCCGGCAGGGGAACTATGGCTACACCTTC

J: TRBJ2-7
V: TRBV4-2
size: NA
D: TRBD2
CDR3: CASSQEGTSGRYFEQYF
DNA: TGTGCCAGCAGCCAAGAAGGGACTAGCGGGAGGTATTTCGAGCAGTACTTC

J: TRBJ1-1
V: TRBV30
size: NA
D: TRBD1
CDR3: CAWSRTGGNTEAFF
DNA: TGTGCCTGGAGTCGGACAGGGGGCAACACTGAAGCTTTCTTT

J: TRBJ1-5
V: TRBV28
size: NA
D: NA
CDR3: CASSLRGQPQHF
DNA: TGTGCCAGCAGTTTACGAGGTCAGCCCCAGCATTTT

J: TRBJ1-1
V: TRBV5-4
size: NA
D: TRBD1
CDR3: CASSAGTGGEMNTEAFF
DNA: TGTGCCAGCAGCGCCGGGACAGGGGGAGAGATGAACACTGAAGCTTTCTTT

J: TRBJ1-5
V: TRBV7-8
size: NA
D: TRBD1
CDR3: CASSLETGALNQPQHF
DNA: TGTGCCAGCAGCTTAGAAACAGGGGCCCTCAATCAGCCCCAGCATTTT

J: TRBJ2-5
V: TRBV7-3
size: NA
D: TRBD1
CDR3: CASSGEGAETQYF
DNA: TGTGCCAGCAGCGGCGAGGGGGCAGAGACCCAGTACTTC

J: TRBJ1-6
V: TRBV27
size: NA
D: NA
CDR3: CASRWASVPSSYNSPLHF
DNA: TGTGCCAGCAGGTGGGCATCAGTTCCGAGCTCCTATAATTCACCCCTCCACTTT

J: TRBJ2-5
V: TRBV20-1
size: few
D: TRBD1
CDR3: CSAWDRSNQYF
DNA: TGCAGTGCTTGGGACAGGAGTAACCAGTACTTC

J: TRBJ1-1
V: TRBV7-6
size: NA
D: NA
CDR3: CASSLRPGFTNTEAFF
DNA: TGTGCCAGCAGCTTAAGACCAGGGTTTACGAACACTGAAGCTTTCTTT

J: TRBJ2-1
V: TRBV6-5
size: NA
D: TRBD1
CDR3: CASRRPGQPEDEQFF
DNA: TGTGCCAGCAGGCGACCGGGACAGCCCGAGGATGAGCAGTTCTTC

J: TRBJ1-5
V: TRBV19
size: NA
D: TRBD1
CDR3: CASSIQGGNQPQHF
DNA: TGTGCCAGTAGTATACAGGGGGGCAATCAGCCCCAGCATTTT